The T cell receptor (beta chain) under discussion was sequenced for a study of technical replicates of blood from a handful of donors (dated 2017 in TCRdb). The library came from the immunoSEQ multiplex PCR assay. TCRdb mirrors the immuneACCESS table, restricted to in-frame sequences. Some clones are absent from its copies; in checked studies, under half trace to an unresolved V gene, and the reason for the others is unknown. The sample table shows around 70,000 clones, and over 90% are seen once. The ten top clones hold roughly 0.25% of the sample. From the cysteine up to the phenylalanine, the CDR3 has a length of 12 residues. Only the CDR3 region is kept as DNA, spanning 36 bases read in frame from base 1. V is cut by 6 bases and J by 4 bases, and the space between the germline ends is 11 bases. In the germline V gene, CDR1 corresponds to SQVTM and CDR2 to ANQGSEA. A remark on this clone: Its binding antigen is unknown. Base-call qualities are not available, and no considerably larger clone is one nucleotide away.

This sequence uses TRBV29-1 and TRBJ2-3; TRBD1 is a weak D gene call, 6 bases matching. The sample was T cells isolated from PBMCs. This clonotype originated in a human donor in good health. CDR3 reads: CSVLTGPDTQYF. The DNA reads TGCAGCGTCCTGACAGGCCCAGATACGCAGTATTTT.